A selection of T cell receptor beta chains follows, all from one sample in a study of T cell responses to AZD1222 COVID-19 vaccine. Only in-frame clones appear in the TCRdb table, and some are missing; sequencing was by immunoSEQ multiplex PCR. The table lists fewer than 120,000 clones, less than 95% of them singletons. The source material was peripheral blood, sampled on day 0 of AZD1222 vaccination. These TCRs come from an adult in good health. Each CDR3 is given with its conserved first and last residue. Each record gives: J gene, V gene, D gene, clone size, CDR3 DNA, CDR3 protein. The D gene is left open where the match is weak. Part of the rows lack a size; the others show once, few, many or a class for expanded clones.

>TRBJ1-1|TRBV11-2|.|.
TGTGCCAGCAGCTTATCGAGGGCGCTGAACACTGAAGCTTTCTTT
CASSLSRALNTEAFF
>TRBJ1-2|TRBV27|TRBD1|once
TGTGCCAGCAGTTTAGTGGGACAGGGGGATGGCTACACCTTC
CASSLVGQGDGYTF
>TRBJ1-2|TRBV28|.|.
TGTGCCAGCAACAGGGTGAGCGGCTACACCTTC
CASNRVSGYTF
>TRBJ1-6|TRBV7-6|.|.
TGTGCCAGCAGCCGATTCACCAGCTCCTATAATTCACCCCTCCACTTT
CASSRFTSSYNSPLHF
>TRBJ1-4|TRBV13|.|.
TGTGCCAGCAGCCCAAAGCTCCGGGAACATAATGAAAAACTGTTTTTT
CASSPKLREHNEKLFF
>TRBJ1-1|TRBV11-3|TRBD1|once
TGTGCCAGCAGCCCCCCTGAGGGGGCTAGAGCTTTCTTT
CASSPPEGARAFF
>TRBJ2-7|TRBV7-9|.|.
TGTGCCACCGGCGACTCCTTAGAGCAGTACTTC
CATGDSLEQYF
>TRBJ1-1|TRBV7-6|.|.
TGTGCCAGCAGCTTAGCGCCGAACGACATAAACACTGAAGCTTTCTTT
CASSLAPNDINTEAFF
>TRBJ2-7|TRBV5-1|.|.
TGCGCCAGCGCCCCCCCACAGGGAGGCTCCTACTCCTACGAGCAGTACTTC
CASAPPQGGSYSYEQYF
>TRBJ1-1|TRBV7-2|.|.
TGTGCCAGCAGCTTAGTTGTTCGAGGGACCGCTGAAGCTTTCTTT
CASSLVVRGTAEAFF
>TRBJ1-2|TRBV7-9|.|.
TGTGCCAGCAGCCCAGTGGGGGTTACGGCTGGCTACACCTTC
CASSPVGVTAGYTF
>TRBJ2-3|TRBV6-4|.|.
TGTGCCAGCAGTGACGAGGCTGTTAGTACGCAGTATTTT
CASSDEAVSTQYF
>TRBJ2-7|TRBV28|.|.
TGTGCCAGCACCTCCGCGACTCAGCAGTACTTC
CASTSATQQYF
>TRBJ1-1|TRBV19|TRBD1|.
TGTGCCAGTAGCAGACAGGGGTACACTGAAGCTTTCTTT
CASSRQGYTEAFF
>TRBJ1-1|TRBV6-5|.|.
TGTGCCAGCAGTTGGCGCTTTACAGGGAGCACTGAAGCTTTCTTT
CASSWRFTGSTEAFF
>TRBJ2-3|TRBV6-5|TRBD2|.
TGTGCCAGCAGTTGGACTAGCGGGGGCACAGATACGCAGTATTTT
CASSWTSGGTDTQYF
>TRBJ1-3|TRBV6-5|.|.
TGTGCCAGCAGTCGGAGCAGGGATCGGGCAAACACCATATATTTT
CASSRSRDRANTIYF
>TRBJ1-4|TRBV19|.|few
TGTGCCAGTAGTCCCCCGGGGGCGCGAGGTGAAAAACTGTTTTTT
CASSPPGARGEKLFF
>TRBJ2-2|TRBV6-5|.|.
TGTGCCAGCAGCCGGGACCCGGCGGTGACCGGGGAGCTGTTTTTT
CASSRDPAVTGELFF
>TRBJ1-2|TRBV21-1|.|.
TGTGCCAGCTCAAACCCCCACGGGGGCTACACCTTC
CASSNPHGGYTF
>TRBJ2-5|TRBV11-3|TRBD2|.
TGTGCCAGCAGCTTAGGCGGGGGGAGAGAAGAGACCCAGTACTTC
CASSLGGGREETQYF
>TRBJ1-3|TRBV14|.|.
TGTGCCAGCAGCCAAGGGGTCCTCTCTGGAAACACCATATATTTT
CASSQGVLSGNTIYF
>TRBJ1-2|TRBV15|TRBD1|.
TGTGCCACCAGCCGCGGACAGGGGGTAGGCTATGGCTACACCTTC
CATSRGQGVGYGYTF
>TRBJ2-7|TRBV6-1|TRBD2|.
TGTGCCAGCAGTGAAGCCCCCGGGACTAGCGGTTACGAGCAGTACTTC
CASSEAPGTSGYEQYF
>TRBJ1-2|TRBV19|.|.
TGTGCCAGTAGTATAAGTCGGACAGCTTATGGCTACACCTTC
CASSISRTAYGYTF
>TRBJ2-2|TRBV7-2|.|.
TGTGCCAGCAGCTTAGTTGGTAGCGGAGTCTCCGGGGAGCTGTTTTTT
CASSLVGSGVSGELFF
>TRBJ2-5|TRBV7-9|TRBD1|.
TGTGCCAGCAGCTTAGGTGGGACAGTTTTTCAAGAGACCCAGTACTTC
CASSLGGTVFQETQYF
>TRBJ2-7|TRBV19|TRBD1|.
TGTGCCAGTAGTACCCAGACAGGGTACGAGCAGTACTTC
CASSTQTGYEQYF